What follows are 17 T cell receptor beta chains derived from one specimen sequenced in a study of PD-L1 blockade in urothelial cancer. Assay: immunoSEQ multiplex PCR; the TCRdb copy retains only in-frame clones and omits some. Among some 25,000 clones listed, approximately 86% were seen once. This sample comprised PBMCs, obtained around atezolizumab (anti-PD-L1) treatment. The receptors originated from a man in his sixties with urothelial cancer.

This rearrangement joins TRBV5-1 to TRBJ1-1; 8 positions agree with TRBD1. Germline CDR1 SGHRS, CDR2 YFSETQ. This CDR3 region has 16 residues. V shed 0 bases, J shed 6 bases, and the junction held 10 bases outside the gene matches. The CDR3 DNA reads TGCGCCAGCAGCTTGGAGGGACAGGATCCCCTCGCTGAAGCTTTCTTT. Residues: CASSLEGQDPLAEAFF. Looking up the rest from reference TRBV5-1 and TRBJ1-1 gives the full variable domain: KAGVTQTPRYLIKTRGQQVTLSCSPISGHRSVSWYQQTPGQGLQFLFEYFSETQRNKGNFPGRFSGRQFSNSRSEMNVSTLELGDSALYLCASSLEGQDPLAEAFFGQGTRLTVV.

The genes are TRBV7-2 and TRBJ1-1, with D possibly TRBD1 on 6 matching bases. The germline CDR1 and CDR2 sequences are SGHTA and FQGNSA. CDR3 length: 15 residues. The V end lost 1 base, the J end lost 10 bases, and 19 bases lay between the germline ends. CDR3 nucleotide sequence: TGTGCCAGCAGCTTAGGAGAAGGGGGGGCGATGAGAGCTTTCTTT. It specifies CASSLGEGGAMRAFF.

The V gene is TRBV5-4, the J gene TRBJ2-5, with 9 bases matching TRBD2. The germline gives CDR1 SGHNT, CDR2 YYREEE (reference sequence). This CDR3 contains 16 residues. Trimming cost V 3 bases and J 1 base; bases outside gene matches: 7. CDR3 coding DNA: TGTGCCAGCAGCTCGGGCAGCGGGGGGTTCCAAGAGACCCAGTACTTC. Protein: CASSSGSGGFQETQYF. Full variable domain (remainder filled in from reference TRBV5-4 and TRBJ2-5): ETGVTQSPTHLIKTRGQQVTLRCSSQSGHNTVSWYQQALGQGPQFIFQYYREEENGRGNFPPRFSGLQFPNYSSELNVNALELDDSALYLCASSSGSGGFQETQYFGPGTRLLVL.

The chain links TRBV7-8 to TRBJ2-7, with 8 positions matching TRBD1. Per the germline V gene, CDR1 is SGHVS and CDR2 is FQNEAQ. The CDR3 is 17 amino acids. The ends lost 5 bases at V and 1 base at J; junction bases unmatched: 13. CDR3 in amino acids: CASSTDRAWAPSYEQYF. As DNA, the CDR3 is TGTGCCAGCAGCACGGACAGGGCTTGGGCCCCATCCTACGAGCAGTACTTC.

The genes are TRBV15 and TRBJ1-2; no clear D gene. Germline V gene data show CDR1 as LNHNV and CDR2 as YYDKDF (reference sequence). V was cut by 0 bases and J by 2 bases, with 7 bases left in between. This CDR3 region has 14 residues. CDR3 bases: TGTGCCACCAGCAGAGAAGGAGGGAACTATGGCTACACCTTC. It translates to CATSREGGNYGYTF.

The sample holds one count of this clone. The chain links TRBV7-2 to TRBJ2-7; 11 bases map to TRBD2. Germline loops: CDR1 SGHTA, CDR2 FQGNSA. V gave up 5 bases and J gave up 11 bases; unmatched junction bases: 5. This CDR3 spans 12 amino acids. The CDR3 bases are TGTGCCAGCAGCCTCTTAGCGGGGGGGAAGTACTTC. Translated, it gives CASSLLAGGKYF.

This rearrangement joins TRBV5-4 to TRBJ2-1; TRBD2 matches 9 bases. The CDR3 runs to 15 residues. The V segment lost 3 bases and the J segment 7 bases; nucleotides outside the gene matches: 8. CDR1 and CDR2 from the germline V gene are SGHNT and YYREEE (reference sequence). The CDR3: CASSYPSGALNEQFF. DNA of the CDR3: TGTGCCAGCAGCTACCCTAGCGGGGCGCTTAATGAGCAGTTCTTC.

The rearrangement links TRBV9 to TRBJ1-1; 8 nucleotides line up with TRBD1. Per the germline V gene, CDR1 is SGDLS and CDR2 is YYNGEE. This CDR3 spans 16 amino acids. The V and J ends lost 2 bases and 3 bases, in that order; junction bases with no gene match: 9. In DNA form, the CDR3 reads TGTGCCAGCAGCGTCTCCCCGGGACAGGCGGACACTGAAGCTTTCTTT. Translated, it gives CASSVSPGQADTEAFF.

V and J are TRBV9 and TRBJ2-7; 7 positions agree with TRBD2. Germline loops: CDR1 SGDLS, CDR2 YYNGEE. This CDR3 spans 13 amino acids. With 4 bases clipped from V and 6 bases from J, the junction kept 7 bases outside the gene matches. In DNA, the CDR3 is TGTGCCAGCAGCCGGGGCGGGAGTGGCGAGCAGTACTTC. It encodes CASSRGGSGEQYF.

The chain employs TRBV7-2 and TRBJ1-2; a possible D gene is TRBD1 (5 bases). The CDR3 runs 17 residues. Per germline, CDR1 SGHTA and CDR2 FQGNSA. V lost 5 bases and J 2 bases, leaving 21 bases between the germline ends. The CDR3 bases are TGTGCCAGCAGCCGTATATTAGGACACCAAATCAACTATGGCTACACCTTC. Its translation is CASSRILGHQINYGYTF.

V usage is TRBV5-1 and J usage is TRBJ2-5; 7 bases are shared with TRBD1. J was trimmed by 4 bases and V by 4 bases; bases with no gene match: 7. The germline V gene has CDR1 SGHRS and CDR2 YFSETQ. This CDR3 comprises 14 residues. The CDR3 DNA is TGCGCCAGCAGCCCGTTGACAGGGCCAGAGACCCAGTACTTC. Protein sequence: CASSPLTGPETQYF.

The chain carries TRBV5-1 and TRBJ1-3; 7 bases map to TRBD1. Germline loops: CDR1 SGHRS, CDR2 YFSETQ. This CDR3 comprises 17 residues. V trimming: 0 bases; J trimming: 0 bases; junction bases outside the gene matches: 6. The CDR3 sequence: CASSLVPDRSSGNTIYF. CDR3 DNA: TGCGCCAGCAGCTTGGTACCGGACAGGAGCTCTGGAAACACCATATATTTT.

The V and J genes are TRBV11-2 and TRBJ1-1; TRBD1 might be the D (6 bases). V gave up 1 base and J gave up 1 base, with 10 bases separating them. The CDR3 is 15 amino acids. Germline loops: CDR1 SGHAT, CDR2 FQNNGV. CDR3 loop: CASSLGTGRNTEAFF. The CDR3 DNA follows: TGTGCCAGCAGCTTAGGTACAGGGAGGAACACTGAAGCTTTCTTT.

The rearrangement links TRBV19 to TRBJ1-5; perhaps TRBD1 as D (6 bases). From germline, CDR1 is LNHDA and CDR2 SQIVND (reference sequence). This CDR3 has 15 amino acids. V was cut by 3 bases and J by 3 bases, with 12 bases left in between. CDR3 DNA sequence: TGTGCCAGTAGTATTTCCGGGACACACAATCAGCCCCAGCATTTT. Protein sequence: CASSISGTHNQPQHF.

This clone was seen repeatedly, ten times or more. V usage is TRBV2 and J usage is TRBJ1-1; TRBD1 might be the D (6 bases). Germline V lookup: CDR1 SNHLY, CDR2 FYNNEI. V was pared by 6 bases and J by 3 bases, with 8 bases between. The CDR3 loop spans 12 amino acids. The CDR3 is CASRYRDTEAFF. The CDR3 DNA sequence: TGTGCCAGCAGGTACAGGGACACTGAAGCTTTCTTT.

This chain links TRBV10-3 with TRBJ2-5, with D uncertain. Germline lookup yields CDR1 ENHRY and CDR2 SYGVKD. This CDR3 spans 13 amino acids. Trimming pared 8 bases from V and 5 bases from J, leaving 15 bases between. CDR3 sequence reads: CAIGLLGEETQYF. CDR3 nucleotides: TGTGCCATCGGGTTATTGGGCGAGGAGACCCAGTACTTC.

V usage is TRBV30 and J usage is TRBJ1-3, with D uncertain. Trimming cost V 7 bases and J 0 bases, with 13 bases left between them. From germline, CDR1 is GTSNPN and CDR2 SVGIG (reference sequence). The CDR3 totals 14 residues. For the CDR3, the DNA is TGTGCCTCGGAACTGTACAGCTCTGGAAACACCATATATTTT. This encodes CASELYSSGNTIYF.